The clone carrying this T cell receptor (beta chain) was recorded only once. Its antigen remains unknown. Germline values: CDR1 MNHEY, CDR2 SVGEGT. The CDR3 totals 20 residues. Trimming took off 7 bases at V and 0 bases at J, with 27 bases between the two ends. Memory regulatory T cells were sorted as CD4+ CD45RA- CD25high cells. These data are taken from a study of draining lymph node invasion in breast cancer. Study as a whole: EpCAM/CD45 flow cytometry confirmed tumor invasion of the lymph node.

TCRdb independently ran MiXCR on the bulk RNA-seq reads; one entry per CDR3 protein. The sample lists some 2,900 distinct CDR3 sequences; roughly 70% were seen once. Study-level points and caveats: Roughly 13-22% of Treg TCRs per tissue were shared with Tconvs.

The source material was sorted memory Tregs from a lymph node. The rearrangement joins TRBV6-2 or TRBV6-3 to TRBJ2-2; D possibly uses TRBD1 or TRBD2 (7 bases each). The clonotype was recovered from a female donor with luminal breast cancer. CDR3 sequence reads: CASIADREGSVSANTGELFF. CDR3 DNA: TGTGCCAGCATCGCCGACAGGGAGGGTAGCGTGAGCGCGAACACCGGGGAGCTGTTTTTT.